This entry describes one TCR beta chain. Its antigen is undetermined. Following autologous stem cell transplantation, relapse occurred in every patient, and exposure to brentuximab vedotin varied. These data originate in a study of PD-1 blockade in classical Hodgkin lymphoma. Generated by immunoSEQ multiplex PCR, the TCRdb table keeps only in-frame clones and is missing some. The data show approximately 73,000 clones, approximately 94% seen once. Study-wide results and limits: TCR diversity at baseline was reported to be reduced in newly diagnosed patients relative to healthy donors. Sources of repertoire differences remain undefined, possibly disease activity or prior therapy.

The sample in question was peripheral blood mononuclear cells (PBMCs), obtained at baseline. This clonotype was obtained from a human donor with classical Hodgkin lymphoma.

The CDR3 loop reads CASRVSGLPSDTLHF. CDR3 nucleotide sequence: TGTGCCAGCAGAGTATCGGGACTTCCCTCGGACACCCTCCACTTT. The gene calls are TRBV6-1 and TRBJ1-6; TRBD1 might be the D (5 bases). There are 15 residues in the CDR3. V dropped 6 bases and J dropped 14 bases, with 23 bases sitting between them. CDR1 and CDR2 (germline): MNHNS, SASEGT.